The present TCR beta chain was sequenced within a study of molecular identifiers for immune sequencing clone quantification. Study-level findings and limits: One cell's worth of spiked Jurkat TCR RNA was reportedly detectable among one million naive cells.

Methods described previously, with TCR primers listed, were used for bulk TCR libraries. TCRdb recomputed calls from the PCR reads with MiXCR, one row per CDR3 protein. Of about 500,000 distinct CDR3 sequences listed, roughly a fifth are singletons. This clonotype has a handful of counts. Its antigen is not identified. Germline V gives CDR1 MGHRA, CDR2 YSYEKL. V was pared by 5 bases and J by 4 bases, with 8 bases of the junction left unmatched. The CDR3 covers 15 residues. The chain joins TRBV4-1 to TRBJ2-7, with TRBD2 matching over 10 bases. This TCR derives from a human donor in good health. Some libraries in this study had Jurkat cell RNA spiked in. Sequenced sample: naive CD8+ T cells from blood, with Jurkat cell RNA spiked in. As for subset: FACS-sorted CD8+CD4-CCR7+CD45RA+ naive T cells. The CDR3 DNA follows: TGCGCCAGCAGCTTAAGCGGGGGGGCGATTTACGAGCAGTACTTC. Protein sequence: CASSLSGGAIYEQYF.